The 12 T cell receptor beta chains in this list originate from one sample, sequenced in a study of T cells in Graves' hyperthyroidism and ophthalmopathy. Using RNA transcripts as the source, TCR beta CDR3 regions were amplified. Initially, a first-round RT-PCR of the TCR CDR3 employed the HTBI primer set. In TCRdb, the multiplex PCR reads were re-called with MiXCR into one record per CDR3 protein. The top ten hold over 9% of the sample, which has about 520,000 distinct CDR3 sequences, about 24% seen once. The sequencing input was blood. Source of these receptors: a woman in her 30s with Graves' ophthalmopathy.

For this clonotype: It may be a read error: a sequence one base away is much more abundant. The chain links TRBV28 to TRBJ2-6; the match to TRBD1 covers 7 bases. The CDR3 contains 19 residues. CDR1 and CDR2 from the germline V gene are MDHEN and SYDVKM. As DNA, the CDR3 is TGTGCCAGCACCTCTATATGGAGGACAGGTTCCTCTCGGGCCAACGTCCTGACTTTC. Translated, it gives CASTSIWRTGSSRANVLTF.

This clonotype was picked up many times. This chain uses TRBV20-1 with TRBJ2-5, with 8 positions matching TRBD1. Per the germline V gene, CDR1 is DFQATT and CDR2 is SNEGSKA (reference sequence). This CDR3 region has 14 residues. The junction had 9 bases not matched to a gene; V was cut back by 6 bases and J by 3 bases. This CDR3 is CSAHRTGLKETQYF. The CDR3 DNA follows: TGCAGTGCGCATAGGACAGGGCTAAAAGAGACCCAGTACTTC.

The chain couples TRBV12-5 to TRBJ2-5; 10 nucleotides align to TRBD1. V shed 2 bases and J 2 bases; nucleotides not matched to a gene: 5. This CDR3 comprises 16 residues. CDR1 and CDR2 (germline): LGHNT, FRNRAP. The chain's CDR3 is CASGLSRDRGQETQYF. The CDR3 region has the DNA TGTGCTAGTGGTTTGTCCCGGGACAGGGGTCAAGAGACCCAGTACTTC.

The J gene is TRBJ1-2, the V gene TRBV5-5; 11 nucleotides agree with TRBD1. The trim removed 0 bases at V and 8 bases at J, leaving 6 bases unmatched. This CDR3 region has 15 residues. In germline, CDR1 is SGHKS, CDR2 YYEKEE (reference sequence). The chain's CDR3 is CASSLGWTGGAGYTF. The CDR3 bases are TGTGCCAGCAGCTTGGGATGGACAGGGGGCGCGGGCTACACCTTC.

This clonotype was seen a handful of times. The V and J genes are TRBV11-1 and TRBJ1-4; D is perhaps TRBD1 (5 bases). The V gene's germline CDR1 is SGHAT and CDR2 FQDESV (reference sequence). The germline V and J ends were trimmed by 4 bases and 5 bases, with 17 bases remaining between them. There are 16 residues in the CDR3. The chain's CDR3 is CASSYDPGGGNEKLFF. In nucleotides, the CDR3 is TGTGCCAGCAGCTACGACCCGGGGGGAGGGAATGAAAAACTGTTTTTT.

This clonotype was detected many times. The chain carries TRBV6-1 and TRBJ1-5; 9 positions match TRBD1. CDR1 is MNHNS and CDR2 is SASEGT in the germline V gene. CDR3 length equals 16 residues. Germline trimming cut 5 bases from V and 5 bases from J; bases unmatched to any gene: 10. This CDR3 reads CASSQPGTGRHQPQHF. The CDR3 nucleotides read TGTGCCAGCAGTCAGCCGGGGACAGGGCGTCATCAGCCCCAGCATTTT.

This clonotype showed up many times. The chain uses TRBV29-1 and TRBJ2-7; D is uncertain. Trimming cost V 3 bases and J 1 base, with 7 bases left between them. The germline gives CDR1 SQVTM, CDR2 ANQGSEA. The CDR3 sequence is 12 residues long. CDR3 sequence: CSVDKGSYEQYF. CDR3 bases: TGCAGCGTTGACAAGGGTTCCTACGAGCAGTACTTC.

This clonotype showed up many times. This rearrangement joins TRBV19 to TRBJ2-2, with D tentatively TRBD1 (5 bases). This CDR3 region has 15 residues. Trimming shortened V by 1 base and J by 4 bases, and 10 bases separated the two germline ends. Germline CDR1 is LNHDA and CDR2 is SQIVND (reference sequence). CDR3 residues: CASSIGRAGTGELFF. The CDR3, as DNA: TGTGCCAGTAGTATAGGCAGGGCTGGCACCGGGGAGCTGTTTTTT.

This clonotype was detected many times. The genes are TRBV28 and TRBJ2-2, with no clear D. This CDR3 has 15 residues. Between the trimmed V and J ends, which lost 2 bases and 2 bases, there was a span of 9 bases. Germline assignment: CDR1 MDHEN and CDR2 SYDVKM. The CDR3 loop is CASSLLVSNTGELFF. The DNA of the CDR3 is TGTGCCAGCAGTTTACTCGTATCCAACACCGGGGAGCTGTTTTTT.

Ten or more counts support this clonotype. The genes are TRBV28 and TRBJ1-2; tentative D call: TRBD1 (5 bases). V lost 2 bases, J lost 5 bases, and 12 bases lay in between. The CDR3 is 14 amino acids. Germline lookup yields CDR1 MDHEN and CDR2 SYDVKM. In nucleotides, the CDR3 is TGTGCCAGCAGTTTACGGGACTTAGGATATGGCTACACCTTC. Translated: CASSLRDLGYGYTF.

CDR3 amino acids: CAISVYSEETQYF. DNA of the CDR3: TGTGCCATCAGTGTTTACTCAGAAGAGACCCAGTACTTC. This chain connects TRBV10-3 to TRBJ2-5; no reliable D call. Per the germline V gene, CDR1 is ENHRY and CDR2 is SYGVKD. V was clipped by 4 bases and J by 3 bases, with 9 bases between them. There are 13 residues in the CDR3.

This clonotype was detected a few times. V gene TRBV6-5 combines with J gene TRBJ1-2, with 8 bases aligning to TRBD1. The CDR3 has 17 residues. J was trimmed by 6 bases and V by 0 bases; bases with no gene match: 12. Germline V CDR1 and CDR2: MNHEY, SVGAGI. The CDR3 DNA is TGTGCCAGCAGTTACTCTATTGGGCAGGGGGCTCAAGATGGCTACACCTTC. Amino acid sequence: CASSYSIGQGAQDGYTF.